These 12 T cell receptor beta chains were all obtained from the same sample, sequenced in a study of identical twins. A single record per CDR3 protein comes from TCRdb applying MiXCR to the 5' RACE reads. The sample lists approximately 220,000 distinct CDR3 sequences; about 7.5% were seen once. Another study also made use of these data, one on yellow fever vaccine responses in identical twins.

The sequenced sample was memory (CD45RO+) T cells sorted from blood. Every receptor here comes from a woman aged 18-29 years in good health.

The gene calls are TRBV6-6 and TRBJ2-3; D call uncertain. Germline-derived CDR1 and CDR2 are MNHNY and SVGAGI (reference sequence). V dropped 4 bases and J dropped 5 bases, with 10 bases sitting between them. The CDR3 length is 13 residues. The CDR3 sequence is CASSSSRQDTQYF. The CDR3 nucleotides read TGTGCCAGCAGTTCGAGCAGGCAAGATACGCAGTATTTT.

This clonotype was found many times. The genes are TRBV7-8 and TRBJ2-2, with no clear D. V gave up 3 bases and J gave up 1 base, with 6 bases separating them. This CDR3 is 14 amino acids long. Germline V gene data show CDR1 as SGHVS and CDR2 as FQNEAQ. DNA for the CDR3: TGTGCCAGCAGCTTTTTGGAGAACACCGGGGAGCTGTTTTTT. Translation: CASSFLENTGELFF.

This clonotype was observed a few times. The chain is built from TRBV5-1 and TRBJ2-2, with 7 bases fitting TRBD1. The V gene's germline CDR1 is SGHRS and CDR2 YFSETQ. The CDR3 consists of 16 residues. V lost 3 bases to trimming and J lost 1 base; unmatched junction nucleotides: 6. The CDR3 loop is CASSSEGTVNTGELFF. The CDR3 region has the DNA TGCGCCAGCAGCTCCGAGGGGACAGTGAACACCGGGGAGCTGTTTTTT.

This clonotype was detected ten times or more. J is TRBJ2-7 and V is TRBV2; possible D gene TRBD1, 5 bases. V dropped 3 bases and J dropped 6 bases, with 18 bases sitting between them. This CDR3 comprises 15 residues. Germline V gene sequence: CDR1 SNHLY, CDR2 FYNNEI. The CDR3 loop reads CASSDWGPFGAEQYF. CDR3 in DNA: TGTGCCAGCAGTGACTGGGGCCCGTTTGGTGCCGAGCAGTACTTC.

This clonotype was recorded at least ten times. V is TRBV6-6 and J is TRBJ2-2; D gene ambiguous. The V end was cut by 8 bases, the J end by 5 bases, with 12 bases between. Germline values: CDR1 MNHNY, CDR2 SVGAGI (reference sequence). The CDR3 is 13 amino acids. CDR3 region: CASGSKRTGELFF. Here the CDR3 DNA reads TGTGCCAGCGGGTCGAAGAGGACCGGGGAGCTGTTTTTT.

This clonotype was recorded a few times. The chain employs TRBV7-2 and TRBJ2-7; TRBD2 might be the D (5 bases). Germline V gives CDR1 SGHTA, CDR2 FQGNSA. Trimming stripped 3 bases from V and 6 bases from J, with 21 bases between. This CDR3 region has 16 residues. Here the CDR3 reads CASSFLGSSARGEQYF. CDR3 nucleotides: TGTGCCAGCAGCTTTTTAGGGAGTAGCGCGAGAGGCGAGCAGTACTTC.

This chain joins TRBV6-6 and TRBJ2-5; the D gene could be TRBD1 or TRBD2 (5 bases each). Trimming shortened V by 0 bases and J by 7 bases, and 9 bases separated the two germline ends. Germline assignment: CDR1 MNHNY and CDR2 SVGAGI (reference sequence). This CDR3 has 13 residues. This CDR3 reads CASSYSGVATQYF. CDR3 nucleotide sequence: TGTGCCAGCAGTTACTCGGGGGTTGCGACCCAGTACTTC.

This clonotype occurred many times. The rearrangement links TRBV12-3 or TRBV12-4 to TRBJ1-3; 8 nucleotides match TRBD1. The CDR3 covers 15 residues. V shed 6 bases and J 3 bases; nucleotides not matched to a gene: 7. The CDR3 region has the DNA TGTGCCAGCAGGCCTAACAGGGGGAGTGGAAACACCATATATTTT. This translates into CASRPNRGSGNTIYF.

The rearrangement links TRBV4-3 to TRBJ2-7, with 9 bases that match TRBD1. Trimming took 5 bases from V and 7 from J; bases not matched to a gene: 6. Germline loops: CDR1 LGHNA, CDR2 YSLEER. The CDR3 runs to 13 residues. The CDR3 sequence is CASSTRTGDEQYF. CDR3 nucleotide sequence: TGCGCCAGCAGCACCCGGACAGGGGATGAGCAGTACTTC.

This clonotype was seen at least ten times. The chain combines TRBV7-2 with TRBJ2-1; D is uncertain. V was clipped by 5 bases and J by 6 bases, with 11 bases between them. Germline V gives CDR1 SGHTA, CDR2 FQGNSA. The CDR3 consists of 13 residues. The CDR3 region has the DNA TGTGCCAGCAGCCCCAATCGCTTCAATGAGCAGTTCTTC. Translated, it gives CASSPNRFNEQFF.

The CDR3 spells CASSPEGQSYNEQFF. The CDR3 DNA sequence: TGTGCCAGCAGCCCTGAGGGACAGAGCTACAATGAGCAGTTCTTC. This chain links TRBV11-1 with TRBJ2-1, with 7 nucleotides matching TRBD1. The V segment lost 5 bases and the J segment 3 bases; nucleotides outside the gene matches: 7. Germline V CDR1 and CDR2: SGHAT, FQDESV (reference sequence). The CDR3 is 15 amino acids.

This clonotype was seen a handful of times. The CDR3 spells CASRKGWSDTQYF. As DNA, the CDR3 is TGTGCCAGCAGAAAGGGGTGGTCAGATACGCAGTATTTT. The chain links TRBV28 to TRBJ2-3, with a weak D call TRBD1 (5 bases). This CDR3 has 13 amino acids. The V end lost 6 bases, the J end lost 4 bases, and 11 bases lay between the germline ends. In germline, CDR1 is MDHEN, CDR2 SYDVKM.